The 26 T cell receptor beta chains below all came from one sample that was sequenced in a study of beta chain features in type 1 diabetes. All of the isolated RNA was reverse transcribed, so expressed TCRB transcripts were sequenced. The data were produced by immunoSEQ multiplex PCR, yet TCRdb's version contains in-frame clones alone and is incomplete. The repertoire has 150,000 or so clones, approximately 52% of them found once; the top ten carry 0.35% to 0.45%. Sequencing input: Tregs from blood. The receptors here all came from a man younger than 35 in good health.

J is TRBJ2-6 and V is TRBV18; no definite D call. The CDR3 consists of 17 residues. V was shortened by 3 bases and J by 0 bases, with 12 bases between the two germline ends. CDR1 and CDR2 from the germline V gene are KGHSH and LQKENI. Here the CDR3 reads CASSPLVSGSGANVLTF. The DNA of the CDR3 is TGTGCCAGCTCACCCCTAGTGAGTGGCTCTGGGGCCAACGTCCTGACTTTC.

This clone has a handful of counts. V usage is TRBV4-2 and J usage is TRBJ2-3, with 10 bases matching TRBD2. CDR1 is LGHNA, CDR2 YNFKEQ, per germline. Unmatched junction bases numbered 5, after V lost 0 bases and J lost 2 bases. The CDR3 has 17 amino acids. The CDR3 DNA reads TGTGCCAGCAGCCAAGACCAGCTAGCGGGGGTCACAGATACGCAGTATTTT. Translating it yields CASSQDQLAGVTDTQYF.

This sequence joins TRBV7-9 and TRBJ2-7; TRBD2 matches at 8 bases. Trimming took 3 bases from V and 0 from J; bases not matched to a gene: 4. The CDR3 totals 15 residues. Germline loops: CDR1 SEHNR, CDR2 FQNEAQ (reference sequence). The CDR3 DNA reads as TGTGCCAGCAGCTTTTTAGCGGGGAGCTCCTACGAGCAGTACTTC. Encoded protein: CASSFLAGSSYEQYF.

V and J are TRBV18 and TRBJ2-7; D might be TRBD1 (7 bases). In germline, CDR1 is KGHSH, CDR2 LQKENI. V gave up 3 bases and J gave up 1 base, with 10 bases separating them. The CDR3 covers 14 residues. The CDR3, as DNA: TGTGCCAGCTCACCCGGGGGACAGTCCTACGAGCAGTACTTC. Translated, it gives CASSPGGQSYEQYF.

The chain carries TRBV6-5 and TRBJ2-5, with 12 bases matching TRBD1. This CDR3 has 14 residues. The V gene end was trimmed by 6 bases and the J gene end by 5 bases; junction bases not matched to a gene: 4. Germline V gene lookup returns CDR1 MNHEY and CDR2 SVGAGI. Here the CDR3 reads CASSGDRGLETQYF. CDR3 DNA: TGTGCCAGCAGCGGGGACAGGGGGCTGGAGACCCAGTACTTC.

This clone appeared a single time. V is TRBV5-1 and J is TRBJ1-2; possible D gene TRBD1, 5 bases. Germline V gene sequence: CDR1 SGHRS, CDR2 YFSETQ. CDR3 length: 12 residues. Trimming cost V 2 bases and J 5 bases, with 7 bases left between them. DNA of the CDR3: TGCGCCAGCAGCTTAGACAGATATGGCTACACCTTC. It is translated as CASSLDRYGYTF.

Written as DNA, the CDR3 is TGTGCCAGCAGCCAATCAAAGGCGGGGCAGCCCCAGCATTTT. It encodes CASSQSKAGQPQHF. The V gene is TRBV27, the J gene TRBJ1-5; D is undetermined. V gave up 6 bases and J gave up 7 bases, with 16 bases separating them. Germline lookup yields CDR1 MNHEY and CDR2 SMNVEV (reference sequence). The CDR3 consists of 14 residues.

The V and J genes are TRBV30 and TRBJ1-1, with D uncertain. The V and J ends lost 6 bases and 4 bases respectively, with 15 bases between them. This CDR3 comprises 13 residues. The germline V gene has CDR1 GTSNPN and CDR2 SVGIG (reference sequence). CDR3 sequence reads: CACREGFSTEAFF. The CDR3 coding sequence is TGTGCCTGCAGAGAGGGCTTTAGCACTGAAGCTTTCTTT.

This chain uses TRBV5-4 with TRBJ2-7, with 11 positions matching TRBD2. V was clipped by 4 bases and J by 4 bases; unmatched bases: 7. Germline CDR1 is SGHNT and CDR2 is YYREEE (reference sequence). CDR3 length equals 15 residues. The CDR3 loop reads CASSPQGTSGYEQYF. CDR3 in DNA: TGTGCCAGCAGCCCACAGGGGACTAGCGGATACGAGCAGTACTTC. The whole variable domain, remainder taken from reference TRBV5-4 and TRBJ2-7, is ETGVTQSPTHLIKTRGQQVTLRCSSQSGHNTVSWYQQALGQGPQFIFQYYREEENGRGNFPPRFSGLQFPNYSSELNVNALELDDSALYLCASSPQGTSGYEQYFGPGTRLTVT.

Only a few counts were recorded for this clone. The rearrangement uses TRBV18 and TRBJ2-5, with D maybe TRBD2 (5 bases). Germline V gene sequence: CDR1 KGHSH, CDR2 LQKENI. Trimming pared 2 bases from V and 7 bases from J, leaving 14 bases between. CDR3 size: 14 residues. CDR3 in DNA: TGTGCCAGCTCACCAGTGGCAGAGGGTGGGACCCAGTACTTC. The encoded protein is CASSPVAEGGTQYF.

The J gene is TRBJ2-7, the V gene TRBV7-3, with TRBD1 identical over 8 bases. With 0 bases clipped from V and 3 bases from J, the junction kept 4 bases outside the gene matches. This CDR3 has 15 residues. CDR1 is SGHTA and CDR2 is FQGTGA in the germline V gene. The CDR3 reads CASSLTGGTGYEQYF. The CDR3 DNA follows: TGTGCCAGCAGCTTAACGGGCGGGACAGGCTACGAGCAGTACTTC. The full variable domain, completed using reference TRBV7-3 and TRBJ2-7, is GAGVSQTPSNKVTEKGKYVELRCDPISGHTALYWYRQSLGQGPEFLIYFQGTGAADDSGLPNDRFFAVRPEGSVSTLKIQRTERGDSAVYLCASSLTGGTGYEQYFGPGTRLTVT.

The J gene is TRBJ2-7, the V gene TRBV6-5; D possibly corresponds to TRBD1 (5 bases). Per germline, CDR1 MNHEY and CDR2 SVGAGI. The V and J ends lost 6 bases and 7 bases respectively, with 22 bases between them. The CDR3 sequence is 15 residues long. The CDR3 DNA reads TGTGCCAGCAGCTCCGGGCTGGGGCAAGTGGGGGAGCAGTACTTC. It is translated as CASSSGLGQVGEQYF.

The V call is TRBV28, the J call TRBJ1-5; D not certain. V was shortened by 10 bases and J by 6 bases, with 16 bases between the two germline ends. Looked up from germline, CDR1 is MDHEN and CDR2 is SYDVKM. The CDR3 is 13 amino acids. DNA for the CDR3: TGTGCCACCTCGAGCCCCATGAGTCAGCCCCAGCATTTT. This translates into CATSSPMSQPQHF.

This chain connects TRBV7-9 to TRBJ2-5; D not resolved. The J call may not be correct, given that the DNA end is closer to TRBJ2-7. The length of the CDR3 is 11 residues. Germline CDR1 is SEHNR and CDR2 is FQNEAQ (reference sequence). CDR3 protein: CASSRVNEQYF. CDR3 coding DNA: TGTGCCAGCAGCCGCGTCAACGAGCAGTACTTC.

This chain links TRBV6-5 with TRBJ2-2; D is unresolved. The CDR3 length is 12 residues. Germline CDR1 and CDR2: MNHEY and SVGAGI. Trimming took off 5 bases at V and 4 bases at J, with 5 bases between the two ends. Here the CDR3 DNA reads TGTGCCAGCAGTCCCTTCACCGGGGAGCTGTTTTTT. Encoded protein: CASSPFTGELFF.

This clone has a handful of counts. This chain links TRBV7-2 with TRBJ1-5, with D unresolved. Germline V lookup: CDR1 SGHTA, CDR2 FQGNSA. The CDR3 runs 15 residues. Trimming pared 3 bases from V and 0 bases from J, leaving 9 bases between. The CDR3: CASSFSRNSNQPQHF. The CDR3 coding sequence is TGTGCCAGCAGCTTTTCGAGGAATAGCAATCAGCCCCAGCATTTT.

The chain recombines TRBV18 with TRBJ2-7, with TRBD2 as a possible D gene (6 bases). This CDR3 has 14 residues. V lost 2 bases and J 3 bases, leaving 11 bases between the germline ends. Germline CDR1 KGHSH, CDR2 LQKENI. CDR3 DNA: TGTGCCAGCTCACCAGGGACTGTTGGCTACGAGCAGTACTTC. It is translated as CASSPGTVGYEQYF.

This chain links TRBV27 with TRBJ2-7, with 8 nucleotides matching TRBD2. Trimming cost V 5 bases and J 2 bases; bases outside gene matches: 8. This CDR3 is built from 15 residues. CDR1 MNHEY and CDR2 SMNVEV come from the germline V gene (reference sequence). CDR3 sequence: CASSLGTRSAYEQYF. The CDR3 DNA reads TGTGCCAGCAGTCTAGGGACTAGGAGCGCCTACGAGCAGTACTTC.

This clone has just one count. The chain recombines TRBV15 with TRBJ2-1; 11 bases are a match to TRBD2. Germline CDR1 is LNHNV and CDR2 is YYDKDF (reference sequence). This CDR3 is 12 amino acids long. After removal of 1 base from V and 15 bases from J, the junction contained 2 bases not matched to a gene. The CDR3 is CATSRGLAGRFF. The CDR3 DNA reads TGTGCCACCAGCAGAGGACTAGCGGGGCGGTTCTTC.

This clone was counted a few times. This chain links TRBV11-2 with TRBJ2-1; 7 bases are a match to TRBD1. The CDR3 contains 15 residues. V dropped 6 bases and J dropped 2; count of bases not matched to a gene: 7. Germline CDR1 and CDR2: SGHAT and FQNNGV. The CDR3 coding sequence is TGTGCCAGCAGTCTAGGACAGGCAGCCTACAATGAGCAGTTCTTC. This sequence encodes CASSLGQAAYNEQFF.

V usage is TRBV6-6 and J usage is TRBJ1-5; D is ambiguous. Trimming removed 0 bases at V and 9 bases at J, with 9 bases between. This CDR3 has 13 residues. CDR1 and CDR2 (germline): MNHNY, SVGAGI (reference sequence). This CDR3 reads CASSYSGRTPQHF. The CDR3 DNA reads as TGTGCCAGCAGTTACTCGGGGAGGACGCCCCAGCATTTT.

The chain links TRBV6-6 to TRBJ2-3, with TRBD2 identical over 8 bases. The CDR3 is made up of 13 amino acids. Trimming took 2 bases from V and 14 from J; bases not matched to a gene: 9. Per the germline V gene, CDR1 is MNHNY and CDR2 is SVGAGI (reference sequence). The CDR3 region is CASSYRLAGLVYF. In DNA form, the CDR3 reads TGTGCCAGCAGTTACAGGCTAGCGGGTTTGGTGTATTTT.

The gene calls are TRBV7-2 and TRBJ1-5, with D tentatively TRBD1 (6 bases). V lost 1 base and J lost 7, with 17 bases in between. Germline assignment: CDR1 SGHTA and CDR2 FQGNSA. The CDR3 extends over 16 amino acids. This CDR3 reads CASSLDTGGSWQPQHF. The CDR3 DNA is TGTGCCAGCAGCTTAGACACGGGGGGCTCCTGGCAGCCCCAGCATTTT.

This sequence joins TRBV5-1 and TRBJ2-2, with D unresolved. V shed 1 base and J shed 1 base, with 5 bases lying between them. The CDR3 has 14 amino acids. From germline, CDR1 is SGHRS and CDR2 YFSETQ. The CDR3 is CASSLSGNTGELFF. In DNA form, the CDR3 reads TGCGCCAGCAGCTTGTCCGGGAACACCGGGGAGCTGTTTTTT. Full variable domain (missing parts from reference TRBV5-1 and TRBJ2-2): KAGVTQTPRYLIKTRGQQVTLSCSPISGHRSVSWYQQTPGQGLQFLFEYFSETQRNKGNFPGRFSGRQFSNSRSEMNVSTLELGDSALYLCASSLSGNTGELFFGEGSRLTVL.

This rearrangement joins TRBV6-1 to TRBJ1-3; no clear D gene. CDR3 length: 11 amino acids. The germline V gene has CDR1 MNHNS and CDR2 SASEGT. With 11 bases removed from V and 4 bases from J, the gap between germline ends came to 9 bases. Written as DNA, the CDR3 is TGTGCCGGCCTCCTCGGAAACACCATATATTTT. Its translation is CAGLLGNTIYF.

This clone has only a few counts. The chain uses TRBV28 and TRBJ1-3, with no clear D. Per the germline V gene, CDR1 is MDHEN and CDR2 is SYDVKM. The CDR3 runs to 12 residues. Trimming removed 7 bases at V and 4 bases at J, with 8 bases between. The CDR3 DNA follows: TGTGCCAGCAACAGACCGGGAAACACCATATATTTT. Protein sequence: CASNRPGNTIYF. Full variable domain (remainder filled in from reference TRBV28 and TRBJ1-3): DVKVTQSSRYLVKRTGEKVFLECVQDMDHENMFWYRQDPGLGLRLIYFSYDVKMKEKGDIPEGYSVSREKKERFSLILESASTNQTSMYLCASNRPGNTIYFGEGSWLTVV.